This T cell receptor beta chain emerged from a study of T-cell reconstitution after alpha-beta-depleted transplantation in children. CDR1 and CDR2 from the germline V gene are MNHEY and SVGAGI. This CDR3 has 14 amino acids. Trimming took 2 bases from V and 8 from J, leaving 12 bases between them. During its preparation, the TCRbeta library received unique molecular identifiers. TCRdb reprocessed the PCR reads with MiXCR, giving one entry per CDR3 protein. The sample lists about 980,000 distinct CDR3 sequences, around 30% occurring once. Concerning this clonotype: What it recognizes is unknown.

Study findings and constraints: Several hundred expanded graft clones reportedly gave rise to the alpha-beta T cells present about two months after transplant.

This rearrangement joins TRBV6-5 to TRBJ1-4; D may be TRBD1 (6 bases). Sequenced material: PBMCs, mostly from graft donor cells, taken 360 days after TCRalphabeta/CD19-depleted stem cell transplant. The TCR originated in a boy younger than two who had a stem cell transplant for SCID, so the T cells may come from the graft donor. The CDR3 is CASSYVAGEEKLFF. CDR3 in DNA: TGTGCCAGCAGTTACGTGGCAGGGGAGGAAAAACTGTTTTTT.